This T cell receptor (beta chain) was observed in a study of lymphopenia after photon versus proton radiotherapy. General observations from the study: Under photons, naive T cells and diversity fell while effector/memory populations rose.

Clones were read by immunoSEQ multiplex PCR, and TCRdb kept only the in-frame ones, dropping some. This table holds approximately 58,000 clones, over 70% found once. From germline, CDR1 is MDHEN and CDR2 SYDVKM. V lost 2 bases and J lost 6, with 20 bases in between. CDR3 length: 16 residues. A remark on this clone: Its antigen is not identified.

The specimen comprised peripheral blood, sampled from a patient treated with photon-based radiotherapy. The chain combines TRBV28 with TRBJ2-7; TRBD1 is a possible D gene (6 bases). The sequence was collected from a man between 45 and 60 years old with gastric cancer. CDR3 in DNA: TGTGCCAGCAGTTTACCTCAGACCTCAGGGGTGGGCGAGCAGTACTTC. Amino acids: CASSLPQTSGVGEQYF. Together with reference TRBV28 and TRBJ2-7, the CDR3 gives the full variable domain: DVKVTQSSRYLVKRTGEKVFLECVQDMDHENMFWYRQDPGLGLRLIYFSYDVKMKEKGDIPEGYSVSREKKERFSLILESASTNQTSMYLCASSLPQTSGVGEQYFGPGTRLTVT.